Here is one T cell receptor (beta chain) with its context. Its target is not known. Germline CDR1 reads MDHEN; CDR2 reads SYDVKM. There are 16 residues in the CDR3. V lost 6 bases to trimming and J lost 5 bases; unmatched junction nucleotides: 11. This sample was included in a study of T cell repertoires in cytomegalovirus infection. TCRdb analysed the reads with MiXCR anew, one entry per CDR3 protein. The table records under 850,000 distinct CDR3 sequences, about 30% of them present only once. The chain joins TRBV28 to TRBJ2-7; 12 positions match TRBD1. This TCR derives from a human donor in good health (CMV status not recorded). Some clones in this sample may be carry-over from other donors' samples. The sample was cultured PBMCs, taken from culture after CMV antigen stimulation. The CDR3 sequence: CASSPLGQGANHEQYF. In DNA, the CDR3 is TGTGCCAGCAGCCCCCTGGGACAGGGGGCAAACCACGAGCAGTACTTC.